This T cell receptor beta chain came from a study of T cells in Graves' hyperthyroidism and ophthalmopathy. TCR beta CDR3 regions were amplified from RNA. An initial round of RT-PCR targeting the TCR CDR3 relied on the HTBI primer set. TCRdb independently ran MiXCR on the multiplex PCR reads; one entry per CDR3 protein. The table includes roughly 700,000 distinct CDR3 sequences, around a third detected once. These patients, aged 18 to 65, had recently diagnosed hyperthyroidism lasting under 2 months. Exclusion of a patient resulted from uncontrolled infection, other autoimmune disease, pregnancy or lactation. Diagnoses used clinical symptoms, serum thyroxine and TRAb, thyroid ultrasound and orbital computed tomography. Fresh peripheral blood, 10 ml, was the source of the PBMCs. This receptor was obtained from a woman between 40 and 55 years old with Graves' hyperthyroidism. Input material: blood.

The CDR3 DNA reads TGCAGTGCTAGCTCACCGGCTAGCGGCCAAGAGACCCAGCATTTT. This translates into CSASSPASGQETQHF. The V call is TRBV20-1, the J call TRBJ1-5; D not resolved. CDR1 DFQATT and CDR2 SNEGSKA come from the germline V gene (reference sequence). The germline V and J ends were trimmed by 3 bases and 11 bases, with 23 bases remaining between them. The CDR3 extends over 15 amino acids.